Following are 6 T cell receptor beta chains from one sample sequenced in a study of control samples from healthy donors and cancer patients. Generated by immunoSEQ multiplex PCR, the TCRdb table keeps only in-frame clones and is missing some. The sample holds about 140,000 clones, 90% to 95% seen once. Sequences were obtained from blood. Every receptor here comes from a man aged 40-55 years in good health.

The J gene is TRBJ2-7, the V gene TRBV6-5; D possibly corresponds to TRBD1 (6 bases). V was shortened by 0 bases and J by 4 bases, with 13 bases between the two germline ends. The CDR3 extends over 15 amino acids. The V gene's germline CDR1 is MNHEY and CDR2 SVGAGI. The CDR3 is CASSYSRDTRYEQYF. The CDR3 coding sequence is TGTGCCAGCAGTTACTCGAGGGACACGCGGTACGAGCAGTACTTC.

The chain links TRBV19 to TRBJ2-5; tentative D call: TRBD1 (5 bases). The CDR3 length is 14 residues. With 2 bases removed from V and 4 bases from J, the gap between germline ends came to 11 bases. The germline V gene has CDR1 LNHDA and CDR2 SQIVND (reference sequence). Here the CDR3 reads CASSIQGLSETQYF. The CDR3 bases are TGTGCCAGTAGTATACAGGGTCTCTCAGAGACCCAGTACTTC.

This clone appeared a single time. This chain connects TRBV15 to TRBJ1-2; maybe TRBD1 (5 bases). Looked up from germline, CDR1 is LNHNV and CDR2 is YYDKDF (reference sequence). V shed 6 bases and J shed 4 bases, with 9 bases lying between them. This CDR3 is 12 amino acids long. The CDR3 protein is CATRSDSYGYTF. CDR3 DNA sequence: TGTGCCACCAGGAGTGACAGCTATGGCTACACCTTC.

The chain has TRBV27 and TRBJ2-1, with D hard to call. Per the germline V gene, CDR1 is MNHEY and CDR2 is SMNVEV (reference sequence). CDR3 length: 14 amino acids. Trimming left V 2 bases short and J 3 bases short, with 8 bases between. For the CDR3, the DNA is TGTGCCAGCAGTTTAGGCAGGAACTACAATGAGCAGTTCTTC. It encodes CASSLGRNYNEQFF.

J is TRBJ2-1 and V is TRBV28, with 9 bases identical to TRBD2. The CDR3 length is 13 residues. Germline trimming cut 7 bases from V and 9 bases from J; bases unmatched to any gene: 7. Germline assignment: CDR1 MDHEN and CDR2 SYDVKM. The CDR3 bases are TGTGCCAGCAACCTAGGGCGGGAGGGTGAGCAGTTCTTC. This sequence encodes CASNLGREGEQFF.

The chain recombines TRBV6-6 with TRBJ1-2, with 12 bases that match TRBD1. The length of the CDR3 is 15 residues. V was pared by 0 bases and J by 8 bases, with 4 bases of the junction left unmatched. Germline V gives CDR1 MNHNY, CDR2 SVGAGI (reference sequence). The CDR3 DNA sequence: TGTGCCAGCAGTTACTCCGGGACAGGGGGCCGGGGCTACACCTTC. The encoded protein is CASSYSGTGGRGYTF.